The source of this T cell receptor beta chain is a study of T cell repertoires in ileal Crohn's disease. Study as a whole: Operated complications were stricturing disease (61%) and penetrating disease (about 40%).

For this clone: Its antigen remains unidentified.

TCRdb's table, derived via immunoSEQ multiplex PCR, lists solely in-frame clones and lacks some. This sample yields about 6,400 clones, of which about 76% are seen a single time; around 17% belongs to the top ten. Whole-study findings and limits: Compared with non-smokers, active smokers at surgery showed more clonal expansions.

The germline gives CDR1 SGHRS, CDR2 YFSETQ. This CDR3 region has 13 residues. The V gene end was trimmed by 7 bases and the J gene end by 4 bases; junction bases not matched to a gene: 8. What was sequenced was ileal tissue. The chain links TRBV5-1 to TRBJ2-7; 7 nucleotides line up with TRBD2. The receptor's source is an adult with Crohn's disease. The CDR3 DNA follows: TGCGCCAGCGGGAGGACTAGTGGTTACGAGCAGTACTTC. Translating gives CASGRTSGYEQYF.